The 27 T cell receptor beta chains below were found in one sample sequenced in a study of T cell clonality in common variable immunodeficiency. Libraries were prepared by immunoSEQ multiplex PCR; TCRdb keeps only in-frame clonotypes and omits some of them. Altogether about 47,000 clones were found in the sample, and no singletons occur. Sequencing used peripheral blood mononuclear cells. These receptors were collected from a person aged 18 to 75 in good health.

Ten or more counts support this clone. The DNA ends 3 residues before the CDR3 does, and the rest of the CDR3 is filled in from the germline J gene. V usage is TRBV28 and J usage is TRBJ1-1; D perhaps matches TRBD1 (6 bases). The CDR3 has 16 residues. Germline values: CDR1 MDHEN, CDR2 SYDVKM. Trimming stripped 7 bases from V and 0 bases from J, with 18 bases between. The CDR3 bases that were read are TGTGCCAGCATCTCTGACTCGGACAGTATGAACACTGAA. Translating gives CASISDSDSMNTE. Given in full, the CDR3 is CASISDSDSMNTEAFF.

This clone was seen repeatedly, ten times or more. The read ends 3 residues early relative to the CDR3; the germline J gene fills the gap. The rearrangement links TRBV19 to TRBJ1-2, with TRBD1 identical over 7 bases. The CDR3 totals 15 residues. The V gene's germline CDR1 is LNHDA and CDR2 SQIVND (reference sequence). J lost 4 bases, V lost 4 bases, and 9 bases had no gene match. CDR3 DNA (partial): TGTGCCAGTAGTAGGGCGGAACAGGGGATCTATGGC. Amino acids: CASSRAEQGIYG. The CDR3 in full is CASSRAEQGIYGYTF.

This clone was seen ten or more times. The CDR3 goes on 3 residues after the read ends, and that part is filled in from the germline J gene. V and J are TRBV6-2 or TRBV6-3 and TRBJ1-6; 8 nucleotides align to TRBD1. The V gene end was trimmed by 6 bases and the J gene end by 7 bases; junction bases not matched to a gene: 5. This CDR3 has 14 residues. Germline loops: CDR1 MNHEY, CDR2 SVGEGT. CDR3 residues: CASSQTGENSPLHF. Partial CDR3 DNA: TGTGCCAGCAGCCAGACAGGGGAGAATTCACCC.

At least ten counts were recorded for this clone. With the read ending 3 residues before the CDR3 end, the germline J gene is used to fill in that end. V and J are TRBV18 and TRBJ1-2; D is undetermined. Germline V lookup: CDR1 KGHSH, CDR2 LQKENI. The CDR3 loop spans 14 amino acids. The V and J ends lost 3 bases and 2 bases respectively, with 10 bases between them. The CDR3 reads CASSPKTGNYGYTF. Incomplete CDR3 DNA: TGTGCCAGCTCACCCAAGACGGGGAACTATGGC.

This clone was observed at least ten times. The read stops 3 residues short of the end of the CDR3; the missing end is completed from the germline J gene. This chain uses TRBV19 with TRBJ2-3; the match to TRBD2 covers 12 bases. The CDR3 sequence is 17 residues long. Germline CDR1 and CDR2: LNHDA and SQIVND (reference sequence). Unmatched junction bases numbered 8, after V lost 5 bases and J lost 2 bases. CDR3 amino acids: CASSGTRLAGVTDTQYF. The sequenced CDR3 bases are TGTGCCAGTAGTGGGACACGACTAGCGGGGGTCACAGATACG.

This clone was picked up many times. The read gets to within 3 residues of the CDR3 end, and the germline J gene fills in the rest. The rearrangement uses TRBV11-2 and TRBJ2-3, with D maybe TRBD2 (7 bases). V lost 3 bases and J 4 bases, leaving 14 bases between the germline ends. Germline V lookup: CDR1 SGHAT, CDR2 FQNNGV. There are 15 residues in the CDR3. CDR3 protein: CASSFHGGRADTQYF. CDR3 bases read: TGTGCCAGCAGCTTTCACGGGGGGCGGGCAGATACG.

This clone was found many times. The sequence runs out 3 residues before the end of the CDR3; the remainder is reconstructed from the germline J gene. V and J are TRBV13 and TRBJ1-3; unclear D gene. V lost 5 bases to trimming and J lost 0 bases, with 8 bases between them. Germline V gene data show CDR1 as PRHDT and CDR2 as FYEKMQ (reference sequence). The CDR3 runs 14 residues. The CDR3 is CASSHSPSGNTIYF. The CDR3 DNA, read in part, is TGTGCCAGCAGCCACAGTCCCTCTGGAAACACC. Variable domain in full (rest from reference TRBV13 and TRBJ1-3): AAGVIQSPRHLIKEKRETATLKCYPIPRHDTVYWYQQGPGQDPQFLISFYEKMQSDKGSIPDRFSAQQFSDYHSELNMSSLELGDSALYFCASSHSPSGNTIYFGEGSWLTVV.

This clone was counted many times. Read coverage stops 3 residues before the CDR3 terminus; the germline J gene supplies the remainder. The V gene is TRBV6-4, the J gene TRBJ2-1; possible D gene TRBD1, 6 bases. Germline V gives CDR1 MRHNA, CDR2 SNTAGT. The CDR3 extends over 14 amino acids. Trimming left V 6 bases short and J 0 bases short, with 9 bases between. The covered CDR3 bases are TGTGCCAGCAGCGCGGACAGCTCCTACAATGAG. It translates to CASSADSSYNE. The entire CDR3 protein is CASSADSSYNEQFF.

This clone was detected ten times or more. The DNA ends 3 residues before the CDR3 does, and the rest of the CDR3 is filled in from the germline J gene. This sequence joins TRBV5-1 and TRBJ2-1; D is perhaps TRBD1 or TRBD2 (5 bases each). CDR1 is SGHRS and CDR2 is YFSETQ in the germline V gene. The V gene lost 2 bases and the J gene lost 9 bases, with 12 bases spanning the gap. This CDR3 has 13 residues. CDR3 DNA, as far as it was read: TGCGCCAGCAGCTTAGAGGGGTTGGGTGAG. Translation: CASSLEGLGE. The CDR3 as a whole reads CASSLEGLGEQFF.

This clone was found a few times. The sequence runs out 3 residues before the end of the CDR3; the remainder is reconstructed from the germline J gene. The rearrangement joins TRBV5-1 to TRBJ2-5; unclear D gene. V lost 2 bases to trimming and J lost 5 bases, with 19 bases between them. Germline V gene data show CDR1 as SGHRS and CDR2 as YFSETQ. The CDR3 runs 16 residues. The CDR3 spells CASSFYLGGSGETQYF. The sequenced part of the CDR3 DNA is TGCGCCAGCAGCTTTTATTTAGGTGGATCGGGTGAGACC.

This clone has at least ten counts. The DNA ends 3 residues before the CDR3 does, and the rest of the CDR3 is filled in from the germline J gene. J is TRBJ1-2 and V is TRBV10-3, with 9 nucleotides matching TRBD1. The CDR3 consists of 13 residues. Germline V gives CDR1 ENHRY, CDR2 SYGVKD. V lost 10 bases and J lost 5; bases outside the gene matches: 8. The sequenced part of the CDR3 DNA is TGTGCCAGTAGCCGGGACAGGGATTATGGC. This translates into CASSRDRDYG. In full, the CDR3 is CASSRDRDYGYTF.

Many counts were recorded for this clone. CDR3 sequence: CASSANLAGGNNEQFF. The CDR3 DNA, read in part, is TGTGCCAGCAGCGCCAACCTAGCGGGGGGAAACAATGAG. J is TRBJ2-1 and V is TRBV2; 11 nucleotides agree with TRBD2. With the read ending 3 residues before the CDR3 end, the germline J gene is used to fill in that end. Per the germline V gene, CDR1 is SNHLY and CDR2 is FYNNEI. This CDR3 comprises 16 residues. V dropped 6 bases and J dropped 5; count of bases not matched to a gene: 9.

Many counts were recorded for this clone. The CDR3 end lies 3 residues beyond the end of the read and is filled in from the germline J gene. The rearrangement links TRBV20-1 to TRBJ2-5; the D gene is possibly TRBD2 (5 bases). Trimming removed 2 bases from V and 5 bases from J, with 12 bases in between. This CDR3 contains 13 residues. Per the germline V gene, CDR1 is DFQATT and CDR2 is SNEGSKA (reference sequence). The CDR3 spells CSARTGEWETQYF. The part of the CDR3 DNA that was read is TGCAGTGCTAGAACCGGGGAATGGGAGACC.

This clone occurred a few times. A much bigger clone sits one base away, suggesting this may be a read error. The sequence runs out 3 residues before the end of the CDR3; the remainder is reconstructed from the germline J gene. The chain carries TRBV7-9 and TRBJ2-7; 7 nucleotides line up with TRBD2. The CDR3 contains 13 residues. Germline CDR1 is SEHNR and CDR2 is FQNEAQ (reference sequence). CDR3: CPSSLSGGYEQYF. The CDR3 bases that were read are TGTCCCAGCAGCTTATCGGGGGGATACGAG.

Ten or more counts support this clone. The CDR3 reads CSAREGERGLGKAEAFF. Partial CDR3 DNA: TGCAGTGCTAGAGAGGGAGAAAGGGGGCTAGGGAAAGCTGAA. The J gene is TRBJ1-1, the V gene TRBV20-1; 7 bases are shared with TRBD1. The read ends 3 residues shy of where the CDR3 ends; the end is completed using the germline J gene. The CDR3 sequence is 17 residues long. The V gene's germline CDR1 is DFQATT and CDR2 SNEGSKA (reference sequence). J gave up 6 bases and V 0 bases, and 16 bases lay outside the gene matches.

This clone was seen repeatedly, ten times or more. The read comes to an end 3 residues before the CDR3 does, leaving the germline J gene to fill in the end. V usage is TRBV28 and J usage is TRBJ2-7; 7 nucleotides match TRBD1. Looked up from germline, CDR1 is MDHEN and CDR2 is SYDVKM. Germline trimming cut 10 bases from V and 2 bases from J; bases unmatched to any gene: 8. CDR3 length: 13 amino acids. CDR3 DNA, as far as it was read: TGTGCCATCCAGGGGGACGGGCCCTACGAG. Translated: CAIQGDGPYE. The whole CDR3 sequence is CAIQGDGPYEQYF.

This clone was counted many times. The read terminates 3 residues before the CDR3 end, so the remaining end is supplied by the germline J gene. The V and J genes are TRBV9 and TRBJ2-3; tentative D call: TRBD2 (6 bases). Trimming removed 0 bases at V and 4 bases at J, with 18 bases between. CDR3 size: 17 residues. Per the germline V gene, CDR1 is SGDLS and CDR2 is YYNGEE. CDR3 DNA (partial): TGTGCCAGCAGCGTAGCTACTAGCCTCGGCGCTGCAGATACG. Translating gives CASSVATSLGAADT. The full CDR3 reads CASSVATSLGAADTQYF.

This clone was seen ten or more times. The observed sequence ends 3 residues before the CDR3 terminus, with the missing tail filled in from the germline J gene. The chain links TRBV3-1 (or the pseudogene TRBV3-2) to TRBJ2-7; D is uncertain. Trimming stripped 1 base from V and 0 bases from J, with 10 bases between. CDR1 is LGHDT and CDR2 is YNNKEL in the germline V gene (reference sequence). This CDR3 contains 15 residues. CDR3 DNA, as far as it was read: TGTGCCAGCAGCCAAGGGCTAGATCCCTCCTACGAG. Translating it yields CASSQGLDPSYE. The full-length CDR3 reads as CASSQGLDPSYEQYF.

This clone was seen at least ten times. The DNA ends 3 residues before the CDR3 does, and the rest of the CDR3 is filled in from the germline J gene. The chain links TRBV5-5 to TRBJ2-2; 7 bases line up with TRBD2. The CDR3 length is 15 residues. Per germline, CDR1 SGHKS and CDR2 YYEKEE (reference sequence). Losses at the gene ends were 3 bases for V and 2 bases for J; bases not matched to a gene: 4. The CDR3 region is CASSSLAENTGELFF. CDR3 DNA (partial): TGTGCCAGCAGCTCCCTAGCGGAAAACACCGGGGAG.

This clone has only a few counts. Its ends do not fully match the called genes, so a read error is possible. The CDR3 end is not reached by the read, which stops 3 residues before it; the germline J gene fills it in. V gene TRBV19 combines with J gene TRBJ1-5; tentative D call: TRBD1 (6 bases). The CDR3 consists of 14 residues. Germline assignment: CDR1 LNHDA and CDR2 SQIVND (reference sequence). CDR3 DNA, as far as it was read: TGTGCCAGTGGTATCCGTCAGGGGAATCAGCCC. This sequence encodes CASGIRQGNQP. The whole CDR3 is CASGIRQGNQPQHF.

This clone was recorded at least ten times. The sequenced fragment ends 3 residues before the CDR3 boundary, so the rest is inferred from the germline J gene. The chain combines TRBV20-1 with TRBJ2-3; 8 bases are shared with TRBD2. CDR3 size: 15 residues. V gave up 2 bases and J gave up 2 bases; unmatched junction bases: 6. The germline V gene encodes CDR1 DFQATT and CDR2 SNEGSKA (reference sequence). This chain's CDR3 is CSARSERGHTDTQYF. The DNA read from the CDR3 is TGCAGTGCTAGATCGGAGCGGGGGCACACAGATACG.

This clone was observed at least ten times. The CDR3 sequence is CASSEKLGRGYTF. Partial CDR3 DNA: TGTGCCAGCAGTGAAAAGTTGGGGCGCGGC. This chain connects TRBV6-1 to TRBJ1-2; the D gene is possibly TRBD1 (5 bases). The sequenced fragment ends 3 residues before the CDR3 boundary, so the rest is inferred from the germline J gene. The CDR3 consists of 13 residues. Germline CDR1 reads MNHNS; CDR2 reads SASEGT.

This clone has at least ten counts. From the germline J gene comes the end of the CDR3, since the read stops 3 residues before it. The gene calls are TRBV7-2 and TRBJ1-2, with no clear D. CDR3 length equals 14 residues. The V end was cut by 4 bases, the J end by 1 base, with 10 bases between. Germline V CDR1 and CDR2: SGHTA, FQGNSA. The CDR3 sequence is CASSSLTRNYGYTF. The DNA read from the CDR3 is TGTGCCAGCAGCTCCCTAACTCGTAACTATGGC.

This clone was counted ten times or more. The junction shows a germline mismatch at one end, possibly a read error. The read finishes 3 residues shy of the CDR3 end, and the germline J gene is used to complete it. This chain connects TRBV13 to TRBJ2-1, with 10 bases fitting TRBD2. The CDR3 is 15 amino acids. Germline-derived CDR1 and CDR2 are PRHDT and FYEKMQ (reference sequence). Partial CDR3 DNA: TGTGCCAGCAGTTTAGCGGGGGGAATCTACAATGAG. Amino acid sequence: CASSLAGGIYNE. Given in full, the CDR3 is CASSLAGGIYNEQFF.

This clone has a count of ten or more. The CDR3 end falls 3 residues outside the read, so it is completed with the germline J gene. The chain employs TRBV10-3 and TRBJ1-5; 7 nucleotides line up with TRBD1. V lost 3 bases and J lost 6; bases outside the gene matches: 5. The CDR3 totals 14 residues. The germline CDR1 and CDR2 sequences are ENHRY and SYGVKD. The DNA read from the CDR3 is TGTGCCATCAGTGATTTTTCAGGGGGTCAGCCC. The encoded protein is CAISDFSGGQP. The whole CDR3 is CAISDFSGGQPQHF.

This clone has ten or more counts. The CDR3 end lies 3 residues beyond the end of the read and is filled in from the germline J gene. V and J are TRBV5-1 and TRBJ2-7; 8 bases map to TRBD1. This CDR3 has 16 amino acids. CDR1 is SGHRS and CDR2 is YFSETQ in the germline V gene. V was clipped by 0 bases and J by 4 bases; unmatched bases: 9. The CDR3 spells CASSLGFRTGSYEQYF. The sequenced part of the CDR3 DNA is TGCGCCAGCAGCTTGGGCTTCCGGACAGGGAGTTACGAG.

This clone was detected ten times or more. The read ends 3 residues shy of where the CDR3 ends; the end is completed using the germline J gene. This chain uses TRBV7-3 with TRBJ2-1; D is unclear. The CDR3 runs to 15 residues. Germline-derived CDR1 and CDR2 are SGHTA and FQGTGA. The V end was cut by 1 base, the J end by 6 bases, with 13 bases between. This CDR3 is CASSLRSSWVNEQFF. Partial CDR3 DNA: TGTGCCAGCAGCTTAAGGTCTAGTTGGGTCAATGAG.